This T cell receptor beta chain is from a study of blood T cell repertoires in COVID-19. Background on the study: Sources were T cells, B-cell-depleted T cells, or PBMCs; the material itself was cDNA or gDNA.

CDR3 length: 12 residues. Germline loops: CDR1 MDHEN, CDR2 SYDVKM. Unmatched junction bases numbered 3, after V lost 6 bases and J lost 6 bases. Assay used: immunoSEQ multiplex PCR; TCRdb lists only in-frame clones, some missing. The sample gives over 250,000 clones, about 83% of which show up once; approximately 9% is in the top ten. A remark on this clone: Different DNA sequences within this sample yield the same CDR3.

V usage is TRBV28 and J usage is TRBJ2-7; 9 bases map to TRBD1. This TCR derives from a woman aged 45-60 years who had recovered from COVID-19. Input material: peripheral blood. The CDR3 is CASSLTGGEQYF. For the CDR3, the DNA is TGTGCCAGCAGCTTGACAGGGGGCGAGCAGTACTTC.